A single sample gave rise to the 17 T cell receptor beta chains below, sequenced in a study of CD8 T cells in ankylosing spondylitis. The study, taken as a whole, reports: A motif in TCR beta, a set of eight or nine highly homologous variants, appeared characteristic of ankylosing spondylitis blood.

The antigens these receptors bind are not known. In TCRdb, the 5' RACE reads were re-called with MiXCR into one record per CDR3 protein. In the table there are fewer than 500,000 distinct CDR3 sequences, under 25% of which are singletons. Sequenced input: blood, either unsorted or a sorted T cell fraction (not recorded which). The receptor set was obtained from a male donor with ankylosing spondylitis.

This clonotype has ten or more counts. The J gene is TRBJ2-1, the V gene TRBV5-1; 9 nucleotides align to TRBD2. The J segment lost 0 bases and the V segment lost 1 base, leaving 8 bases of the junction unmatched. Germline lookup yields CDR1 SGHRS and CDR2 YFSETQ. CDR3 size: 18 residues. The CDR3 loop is CASSLRRGRASSYNEQFF. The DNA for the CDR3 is TGCGCCAGCAGCTTGCGTCGCGGGAGGGCCAGCTCCTACAATGAGCAGTTCTTC.

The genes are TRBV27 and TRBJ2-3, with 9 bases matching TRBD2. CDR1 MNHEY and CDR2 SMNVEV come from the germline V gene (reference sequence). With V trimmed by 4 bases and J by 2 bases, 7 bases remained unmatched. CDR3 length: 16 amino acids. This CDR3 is CASSWNSGSFTDTQYF. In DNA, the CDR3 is TGTGCCAGCAGTTGGAATAGCGGGAGTTTCACAGATACGCAGTATTTT.

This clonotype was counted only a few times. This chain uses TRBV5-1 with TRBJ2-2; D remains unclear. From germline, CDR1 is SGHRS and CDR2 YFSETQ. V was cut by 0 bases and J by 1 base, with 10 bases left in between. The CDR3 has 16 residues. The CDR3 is CASSLAGSLNTGELFF. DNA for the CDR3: TGCGCCAGCAGCTTGGCGGGCTCTTTGAACACCGGGGAGCTGTTTTTT.

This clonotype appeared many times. DNA for the CDR3: TGTGCCAGCAGCCCTCAAGGGACTAGCGTATACAATGAGCAGTTCTTC. This encodes CASSPQGTSVYNEQFF. The chain links TRBV3-1 to TRBJ2-1; 10 positions match TRBD2. The V gene's germline CDR1 is LGHDT and CDR2 YNNKEL (reference sequence). This CDR3 is built from 16 residues. Trimming removed 4 bases from V and 4 bases from J; junction bases left unmatched: 7.

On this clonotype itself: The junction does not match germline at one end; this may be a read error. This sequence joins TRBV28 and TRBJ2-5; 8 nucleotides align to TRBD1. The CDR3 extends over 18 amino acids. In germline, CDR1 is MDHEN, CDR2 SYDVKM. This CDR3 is CASSLYPEQGVYQETQYF. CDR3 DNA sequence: TGTGCCAGCAGCTTATACCCTGAACAGGGGGTGTACCAAGAGACCCAGTACTTC.

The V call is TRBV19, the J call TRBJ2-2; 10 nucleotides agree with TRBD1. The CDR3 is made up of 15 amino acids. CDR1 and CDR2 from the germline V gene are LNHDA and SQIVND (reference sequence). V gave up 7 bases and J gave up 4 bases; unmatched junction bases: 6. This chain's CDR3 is CASTMDRGVTGELFF. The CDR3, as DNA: TGTGCCAGTACCATGGACAGGGGGGTCACCGGGGAGCTGTTTTTT. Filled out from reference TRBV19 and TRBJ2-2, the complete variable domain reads DGGITQSPKYLFRKEGQNVTLSCEQNLNHDAMYWYRQDPGQGLRLIYYSQIVNDFQKGDIAEGYSVSREKKESFPLTVTSAQKNPTAFYLCASTMDRGVTGELFFGEGSRLTVL.

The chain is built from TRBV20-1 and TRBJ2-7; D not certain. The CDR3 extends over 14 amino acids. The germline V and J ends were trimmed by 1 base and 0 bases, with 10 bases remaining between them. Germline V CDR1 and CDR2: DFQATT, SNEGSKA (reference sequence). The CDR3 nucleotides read TGCAGTGCTAGAGTCGGGTTAAGCTCCTACGAGCAGTACTTC. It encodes CSARVGLSSYEQYF.

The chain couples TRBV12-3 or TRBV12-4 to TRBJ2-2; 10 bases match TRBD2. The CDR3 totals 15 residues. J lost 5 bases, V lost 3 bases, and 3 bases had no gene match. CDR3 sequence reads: CASSFLLAGTGELFF. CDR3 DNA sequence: TGTGCCAGCAGTTTTCTACTAGCGGGAACCGGGGAGCTGTTTTTT.

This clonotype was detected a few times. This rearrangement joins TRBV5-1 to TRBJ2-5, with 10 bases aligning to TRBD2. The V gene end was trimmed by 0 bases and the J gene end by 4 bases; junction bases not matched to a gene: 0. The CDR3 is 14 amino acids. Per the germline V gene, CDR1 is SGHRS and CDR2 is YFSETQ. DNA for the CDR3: TGCGCCAGCAGCTTGGGGACTAGCGGAGAGACCCAGTACTTC. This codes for CASSLGTSGETQYF.

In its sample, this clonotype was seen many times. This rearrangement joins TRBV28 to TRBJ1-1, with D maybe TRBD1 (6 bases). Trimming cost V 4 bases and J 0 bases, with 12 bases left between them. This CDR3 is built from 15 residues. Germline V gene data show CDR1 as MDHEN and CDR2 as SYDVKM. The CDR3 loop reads CASSSLQGMNTEAFF. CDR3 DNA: TGTGCCAGCAGTTCATTACAGGGTATGAACACTGAAGCTTTCTTT.

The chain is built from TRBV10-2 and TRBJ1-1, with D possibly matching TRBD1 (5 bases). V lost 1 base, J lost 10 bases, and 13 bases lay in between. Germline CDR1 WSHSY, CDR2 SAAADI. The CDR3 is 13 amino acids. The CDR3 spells CASSEWDGQRAFF. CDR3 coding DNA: TGCGCCAGCAGTGAGTGGGACGGCCAGCGAGCTTTCTTT.

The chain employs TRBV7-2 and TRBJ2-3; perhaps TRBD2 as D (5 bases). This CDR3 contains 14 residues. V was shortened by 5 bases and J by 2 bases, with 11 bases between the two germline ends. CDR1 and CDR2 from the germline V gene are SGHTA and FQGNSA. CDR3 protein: CASSLRTYTDTQYF. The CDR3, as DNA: TGTGCCAGCAGCCTCCGGACTTACACAGATACGCAGTATTTT.

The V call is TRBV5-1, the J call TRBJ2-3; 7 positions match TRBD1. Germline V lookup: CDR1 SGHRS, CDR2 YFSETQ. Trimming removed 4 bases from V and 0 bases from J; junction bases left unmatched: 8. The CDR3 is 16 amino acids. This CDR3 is CASSQGLGGSTDTQYF. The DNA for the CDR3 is TGCGCCAGCAGCCAAGGCTTAGGGGGCAGCACAGATACGCAGTATTTT.

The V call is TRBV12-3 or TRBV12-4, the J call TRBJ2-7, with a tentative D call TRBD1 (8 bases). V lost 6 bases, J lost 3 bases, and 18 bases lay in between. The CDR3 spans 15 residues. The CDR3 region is CASSSDRDYNYEQYF. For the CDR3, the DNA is TGTGCCAGCAGCTCGGACAGGGACTATAACTACGAGCAGTACTTC.

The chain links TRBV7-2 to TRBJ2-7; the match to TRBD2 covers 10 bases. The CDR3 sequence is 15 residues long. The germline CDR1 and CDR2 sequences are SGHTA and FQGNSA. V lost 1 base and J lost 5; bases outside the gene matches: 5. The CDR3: CASSLELAGRNEQYF. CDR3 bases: TGTGCCAGCAGCTTAGAACTAGCGGGAAGGAACGAGCAGTACTTC.

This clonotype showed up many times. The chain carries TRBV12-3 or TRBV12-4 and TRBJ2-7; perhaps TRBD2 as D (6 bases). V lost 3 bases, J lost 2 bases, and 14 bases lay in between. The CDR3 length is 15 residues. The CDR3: CASSFVRGKAYEQYF. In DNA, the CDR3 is TGTGCCAGCAGTTTCGTTCGGGGGAAGGCCTACGAGCAGTACTTC.

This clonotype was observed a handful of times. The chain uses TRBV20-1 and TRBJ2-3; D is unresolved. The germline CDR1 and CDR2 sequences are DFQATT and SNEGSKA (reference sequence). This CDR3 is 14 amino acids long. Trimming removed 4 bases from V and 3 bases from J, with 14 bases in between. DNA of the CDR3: TGCAGTGCTAAGACTCCCTCTGGGACAGATACGCAGTATTTT. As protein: CSAKTPSGTDTQYF.